What follows are 20 T cell receptor beta chains derived from one specimen sequenced in a study of T cells in Graves' hyperthyroidism and ophthalmopathy. It was RNA transcripts that yielded the amplified TCR beta CDR3 regions. TCR CDR3 regions were first amplified by RT-PCR with HTBI primers. From the multiplex PCR reads, TCRdb called clonotypes with MiXCR, one entry per CDR3 protein. The sample lists around 420,000 distinct CDR3 sequences, 15% to 19% occurring once. The specimen sequenced was blood. All receptors come from a woman aged 18-30 years with Graves' hyperthyroidism.

This clonotype was detected ten times or more. The rearrangement uses TRBV20-1 and TRBJ2-3; 8 bases are a match to TRBD1. CDR1 and CDR2 from the germline V gene are DFQATT and SNEGSKA (reference sequence). This CDR3 contains 14 residues. The V and J ends lost 3 bases and 3 bases, in that order; junction bases with no gene match: 5. The CDR3 nucleotides are TGCAGTGCTAGTTTCAGGGGGCGGACAGATACGCAGTATTTT. Encoded protein: CSASFRGRTDTQYF.

This clonotype was counted at least ten times. The chain joins TRBV2 to TRBJ2-1, with TRBD1 as a possible D gene (6 bases). The length of the CDR3 is 17 residues. Germline V gene data show CDR1 as SNHLY and CDR2 as FYNNEI. The ends were cut back, 2 bases at V and 8 bases at J, with 22 bases in the middle. The CDR3 here is CASSESFGGPTVDEQFF. CDR3 DNA: TGTGCCAGCAGTGAATCGTTTGGGGGCCCCACCGTCGATGAGCAGTTCTTC. Full variable domain (outside the CDR3, taken from reference TRBV2 and TRBJ2-1): EPEVTQTPSHQVTQMGQEVILRCVPISNHLYFYWYRQILGQKVEFLVSFYNNEISEKSEIFDDQFSVERPDGSNFTLKIRSTKLEDSAMYFCASSESFGGPTVDEQFFGPGTRLTVL.

The gene calls are TRBV7-3 and TRBJ2-1, with 7 bases matching TRBD2. V shed 5 bases and J 3 bases; nucleotides not matched to a gene: 7. Germline assignment: CDR1 SGHTA and CDR2 FQGTGA. The length of the CDR3 is 15 residues. CDR3 sequence (DNA): TGTGCCAGCAGCCCGACGGGAGGTTTCTACAATGAGCAGTTCTTC. This translates into CASSPTGGFYNEQFF.

The chain combines TRBV15 with TRBJ2-7, with D uncertain. The CDR3 runs to 13 residues. Germline lookup yields CDR1 LNHNV and CDR2 YYDKDF (reference sequence). V was shortened by 1 base and J by 5 bases, with 9 bases between the two germline ends. The CDR3: CATSRVDGDEQYF. The CDR3 DNA reads as TGTGCCACCAGCAGAGTTGATGGAGACGAGCAGTACTTC.

This clonotype was seen ten or more times. The V gene is TRBV11-2, the J gene TRBJ2-7, with D maybe TRBD2 (7 bases). The CDR3 covers 15 residues. V was cut by 5 bases and J by 9 bases, with 23 bases left in between. Germline CDR1 and CDR2: SGHAT and FQNNGV. The DNA of the CDR3 is TGTGCCAGCAGCCCAATAGGGGGGGCTACTGGCGGGCAGTACTTC. Its translation is CASSPIGGATGGQYF. Combining the CDR3 with reference TRBV11-2 and TRBJ2-7 gives the whole variable domain EAGVAQSPRYKIIEKRQSVAFWCNPISGHATLYWYQQILGQGPKLLIQFQNNGVVDDSQLPKDRFSAERLKGVDSTLKIQPAKLEDSAVYLCASSPIGGATGGQYFGPGTRLTVT.

This chain links TRBV4-2 with TRBJ2-1, with D possibly TRBD2 on 5 matching bases. The CDR3 runs to 16 residues. Germline V lookup: CDR1 LGHNA, CDR2 YNFKEQ. V dropped 0 bases and J dropped 4 bases, with 13 bases sitting between them. CDR3 amino acids: CASSQDRPPGYNEQFF. For the CDR3, the DNA is TGTGCCAGCAGCCAAGATCGACCTCCGGGGTACAATGAGCAGTTCTTC.

This clonotype was detected only a few times. J is TRBJ2-7 and V is TRBV25-1; D possibly uses TRBD1 or TRBD2 (5 bases each). This CDR3 has 15 amino acids. With 0 bases removed from V and 5 bases from J, the gap between germline ends came to 14 bases. The germline gives CDR1 MGHDK, CDR2 SYGVNS. In DNA form, the CDR3 reads TGTGCCAGCAGTGAATATGGGTCGGGGCTCGACGAGCAGTACTTC. Translation: CASSEYGSGLDEQYF.

This clonotype was found many times. The chain recombines TRBV2 with TRBJ1-2, with a tentative D call TRBD1 (5 bases). The germline gives CDR1 SNHLY, CDR2 FYNNEI. V shed 7 bases and J shed 3 bases, with 15 bases lying between them. CDR3 size: 14 residues. CDR3 loop: CASTLEGLDYGYTF. As DNA, the CDR3 is TGTGCCAGCACCTTGGAGGGGTTGGACTATGGCTACACCTTC.

This clonotype was found many times. The V call is TRBV29-1, the J call TRBJ2-1, with a tentative D call TRBD1 (6 bases). This CDR3 comprises 13 residues. V dropped 7 bases and J dropped 8 bases, with 18 bases sitting between them. Germline values: CDR1 SQVTM, CDR2 ANQGSEA. The DNA of the CDR3 is TGCAGCGACCTGGACAGTTTTGGGGATGAGCAGTTCTTC. The encoded protein is CSDLDSFGDEQFF.

This clonotype was recorded many times. This sequence joins TRBV18 and TRBJ2-3; no clear D. Germline assignment: CDR1 KGHSH and CDR2 LQKENI. The CDR3 spans 14 residues. Trimming left V 3 bases short and J 0 bases short, with 7 bases between. CDR3 amino acids: CASSPKSSTDTQYF. In DNA, the CDR3 is TGTGCCAGCTCACCTAAGTCTAGCACAGATACGCAGTATTTT. Full variable domain (outside the CDR3, taken from reference TRBV18 and TRBJ2-3): NAGVMQNPRHLVRRRGQEARLRCSPMKGHSHVYWYRQLPEEGLKFMVYLQKENIIDESGMPKERFSAEFPKEGPSILRIQQVVRGDSAAYFCASSPKSSTDTQYFGPGTRLTVL.

This clonotype was observed many times. This chain connects TRBV13 to TRBJ1-1; TRBD1 agrees at 10 bases. Germline V gives CDR1 PRHDT, CDR2 FYEKMQ (reference sequence). V shed 1 base, J shed 3 bases, and the junction held 8 bases outside the gene matches. CDR3 length equals 17 residues. This CDR3 is CASSLAGTGDRDTEAFF. The DNA for the CDR3 is TGTGCCAGCAGCTTAGCCGGGACAGGGGATCGGGACACTGAAGCTTTCTTT.

The V call is TRBV4-3, the J call TRBJ2-5; D is perhaps TRBD2 (5 bases). The germline gives CDR1 LGHNA, CDR2 YSLEER. V lost 1 base to trimming and J lost 2 bases, with 11 bases between them. This CDR3 contains 15 residues. CDR3 protein: CASSQVPSRQETQYF. The CDR3 DNA sequence: TGCGCCAGCAGCCAAGTTCCTAGCCGTCAAGAGACCCAGTACTTC.

This rearrangement joins TRBV18 to TRBJ2-7; D is unclear. Trimming stripped 6 bases from V and 3 bases from J, with 24 bases between. The CDR3 runs 17 residues. Germline loops: CDR1 KGHSH, CDR2 LQKENI. CDR3 nucleotide sequence: TGTGCCAGCTCCTCAGGACCCCGCTTCCGGGTGGTCTACGAGCAGTACTTC. Translation gives CASSSGPRFRVVYEQYF.

This clonotype was detected many times. The chain combines TRBV3-1 with TRBJ1-1; 7 nucleotides line up with TRBD1. The V gene's germline CDR1 is LGHDT and CDR2 YNNKEL (reference sequence). The V segment lost 5 bases and the J segment 3 bases; nucleotides outside the gene matches: 6. The CDR3 has 14 residues. In DNA form, the CDR3 reads TGTGCCAGCAGCGGCGACAGGGTCTACACTGAAGCTTTCTTT. It yields the protein CASSGDRVYTEAFF.

This chain links TRBV5-8 with TRBJ1-5, with D unclear. The germline V gene encodes CDR1 SGHTS and CDR2 YDEGEE. The ends were cut back, 4 bases at V and 3 bases at J, with 14 bases in the middle. The CDR3 runs 15 residues. CDR3: CASSPGARFNQPQHF. CDR3 sequence (DNA): TGTGCCAGCAGCCCTGGAGCACGGTTCAATCAGCCCCAGCATTTT.

On this clonotype itself: A much larger clone lies one base from this, so it may be a read error. This sequence joins TRBV12-3 or TRBV12-4 and TRBJ1-3; D is unclear. V was cut by 5 bases and J by 0 bases, with 8 bases left in between. This CDR3 has 14 amino acids. The CDR3 spells CASSRWDSGNTIYF. The CDR3 DNA sequence: TGTGCCAGCAGTCGATGGGACTCTGGAAACACCATATATTTT.

The rearrangement uses TRBV20-1 and TRBJ2-7, with 9 positions matching TRBD2. The CDR3 has 16 residues. Germline V gene lookup returns CDR1 DFQATT and CDR2 SNEGSKA (reference sequence). V shed 5 bases, J shed 3 bases, and the junction held 14 bases outside the gene matches. In DNA form, the CDR3 reads TGCAGTGCTGGGAGCGGGTTGGGACTAGCCGACTACGAGCAGTACTTC. Its translation is CSAGSGLGLADYEQYF.

This clonotype showed up many times. The genes are TRBV7-9 and TRBJ2-7; TRBD1 is a possible D gene (5 bases). Trimming removed 8 bases at V and 1 base at J, with 6 bases between. CDR1 and CDR2 (germline): SEHNR, FQNEAQ (reference sequence). The CDR3 contains 11 residues. The DNA for the CDR3 is TGTGCCAGCGACAGTTCCTACGAGCAGTACTTC. This codes for CASDSSYEQYF.

This clonotype was counted at least ten times. The CDR3 loop reads CASSLEGSSGNTIYF. CDR3 sequence (DNA): TGTGCCAGCAGCTTAGAGGGAAGCTCTGGAAACACCATATATTTT. The rearrangement uses TRBV7-2 and TRBJ1-3; no clear D gene. The CDR3 spans 15 residues. Trimming cost V 1 base and J 0 bases, with 7 bases left between them. CDR1 is SGHTA, CDR2 FQGNSA, per germline. The full variable domain, rest sourced from reference TRBV7-2 and TRBJ1-3, is GAGVSQSPSNKVTEKGKDVELRCDPISGHTALYWYRQSLGQGLEFLIYFQGNSAPDKSGLPSDRFSAERTGGSVSTLTIQRTQQEDSAVYLCASSLEGSSGNTIYFGEGSWLTVV.

The table lists this clonotype with many counts. The chain couples TRBV5-6 to TRBJ2-5; TRBD1 might be the D (6 bases). CDR1 is SGHDT, CDR2 YYEEEE, per germline. CDR3 length equals 16 residues. V was trimmed by 1 base and J by 4 bases, leaving 17 bases between them. The CDR3 coding sequence is TGTGCCAGCAGCTTGTGGGGACATAGAGAAGGAGAGACCCAGTACTTC. Residues: CASSLWGHREGETQYF.